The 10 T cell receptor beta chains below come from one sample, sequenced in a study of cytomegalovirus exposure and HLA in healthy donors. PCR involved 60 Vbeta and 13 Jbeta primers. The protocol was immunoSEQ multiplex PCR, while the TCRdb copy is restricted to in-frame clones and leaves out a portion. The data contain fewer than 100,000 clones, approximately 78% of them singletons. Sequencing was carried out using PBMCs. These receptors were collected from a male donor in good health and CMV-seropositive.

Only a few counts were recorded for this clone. In DNA form, the CDR3 reads TGTGCCAGCAGCTTAGGAGGTCAGCGGGAAGCTTTCTTT. Protein: CASSLGGQREAFF. The rearrangement links TRBV7-9 to TRBJ1-1; D is uncertain. The CDR3 covers 13 residues. The germline CDR1 and CDR2 sequences are SEHNR and FQNEAQ (reference sequence). V gave up 1 base and J gave up 8 bases, with 11 bases separating them.

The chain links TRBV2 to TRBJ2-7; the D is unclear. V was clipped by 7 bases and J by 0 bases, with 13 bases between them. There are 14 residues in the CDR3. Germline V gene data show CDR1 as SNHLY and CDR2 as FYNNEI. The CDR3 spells CASTRGFSSYEQYF. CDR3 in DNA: TGTGCCAGCACCCGAGGTTTCAGCTCCTACGAGCAGTACTTC.

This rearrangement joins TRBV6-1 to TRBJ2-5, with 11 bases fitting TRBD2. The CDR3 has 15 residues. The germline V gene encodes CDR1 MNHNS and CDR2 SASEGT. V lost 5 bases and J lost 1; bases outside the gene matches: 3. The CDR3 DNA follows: TGTGCCAGCAGTCAGGGACTAGCGGTCCAAGAGACCCAGTACTTC. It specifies CASSQGLAVQETQYF.

CDR3 amino acids: CASSLRGSRTTQYF. CDR3 DNA sequence: TGTGCCAGCAGCTTAAGAGGTAGCCGAACGACGCAGTATTTT. The genes are TRBV7-3 and TRBJ2-3, with D uncertain. V was trimmed by 1 base and J by 9 bases, leaving 14 bases between them. The CDR3 loop spans 14 amino acids. Germline CDR1 SGHTA, CDR2 FQGTGA.

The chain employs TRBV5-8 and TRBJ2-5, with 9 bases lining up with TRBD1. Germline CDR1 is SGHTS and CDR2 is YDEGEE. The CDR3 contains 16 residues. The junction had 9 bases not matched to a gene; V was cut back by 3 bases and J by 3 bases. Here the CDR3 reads CASSWRDRVREETQYF. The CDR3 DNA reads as TGTGCCAGCAGCTGGCGGGACAGGGTCCGTGAAGAGACCCAGTACTTC.

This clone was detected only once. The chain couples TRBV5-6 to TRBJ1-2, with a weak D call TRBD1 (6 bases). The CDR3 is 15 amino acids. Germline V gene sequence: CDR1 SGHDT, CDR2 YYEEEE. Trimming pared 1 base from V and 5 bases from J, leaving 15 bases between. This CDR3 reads CASSLRGGTRYGYTF. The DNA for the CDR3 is TGTGCCAGCAGCTTGAGGGGGGGGACGAGGTATGGCTACACCTTC. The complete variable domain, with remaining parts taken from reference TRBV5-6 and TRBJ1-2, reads DAGVTQSPTHLIKTRGQQVTLRCSPKSGHDTVSWYQQALGQGPQFIFQYYEEEERQRGNFPDRFSGHQFPNYSSELNVNALLLGDSALYLCASSLRGGTRYGYTFGSGTRLTVV.

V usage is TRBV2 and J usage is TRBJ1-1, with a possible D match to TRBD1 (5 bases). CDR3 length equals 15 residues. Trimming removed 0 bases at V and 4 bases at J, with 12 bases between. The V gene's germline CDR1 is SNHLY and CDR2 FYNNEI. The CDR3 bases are TGTGCCAGCAGTGAAGCGCGGGGAAGGGGCACTGAAGCTTTCTTT. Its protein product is CASSEARGRGTEAFF.

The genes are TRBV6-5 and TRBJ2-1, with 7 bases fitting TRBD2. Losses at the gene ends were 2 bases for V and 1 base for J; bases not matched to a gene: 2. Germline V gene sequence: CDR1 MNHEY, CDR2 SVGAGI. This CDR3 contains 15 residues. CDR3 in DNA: TGTGCCAGCAGTTACCAGGGAGGGTCCTACAATGAGCAGTTCTTC. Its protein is CASSYQGGSYNEQFF.

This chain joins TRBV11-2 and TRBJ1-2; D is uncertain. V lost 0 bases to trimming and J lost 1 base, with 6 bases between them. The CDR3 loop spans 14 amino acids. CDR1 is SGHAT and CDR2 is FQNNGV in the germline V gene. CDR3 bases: TGTGCCAGCAGCTTAGAGCGGATTAACTATGGCTACACCTTC. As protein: CASSLERINYGYTF.

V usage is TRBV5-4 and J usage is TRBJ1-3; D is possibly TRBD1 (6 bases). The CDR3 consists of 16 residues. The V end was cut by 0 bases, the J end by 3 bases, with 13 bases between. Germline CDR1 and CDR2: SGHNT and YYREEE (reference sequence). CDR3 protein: CASSLVGTSGGNTIYF. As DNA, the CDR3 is TGTGCCAGCAGCTTGGTCGGGACAAGTGGTGGAAACACCATATATTTT.